This T cell receptor (beta chain) came from a study of control samples from healthy donors and cancer patients (dated by TCRdb to 2019 to 2021). V is reduced by 5 bases and J by 5 bases, leaving a spacing of 18 bases between them. The germline V gene supplies CDR1 SGHTA and CDR2 FQGTGA. CDR3 length: 15 amino acids, cysteine to phenylalanine. Here the CDR3 DNA is all that survives: 45 bases in frame from base 1. As concerns this clone: Its target antigen remains unknown. Base qualities are missing; no much larger clone stands one base away.

Library construction relied on the immunoSEQ multiplex PCR assay. In its TCRdb copy, this immuneACCESS table keeps in-frame sequences only and misses some clones. Where compared with another copy, unresolved V genes explain less than half of these, and the others have no known cause. A total of over 85,000 clones appear in this sample, 88% of them only once. Together, the top ten hold approximately 3.7% of the sample. The sample taken for sequencing was PBMCs. The sequence is built from TRBV7-3 and TRBJ1-1; TRBD1 is possibly the D segment (6 matching bases). This TCR was recovered from a woman aged 55-69 years with lung cancer. CDR3 region: CASSPPTGRGTEAFF. In nucleotides, the sequence is TGTGCCAGCAGCCCCCCCACAGGGAGAGGAACTGAAGCTTTCTTT.